These 26 T cell receptor beta chains were sequenced from one sample in a study of shared clonotypes between healthy human individuals (dated by TCRdb to 2018 to 2020). Libraries were made using the immunoSEQ multiplex PCR assay. Drawn from immuneACCESS, this table holds only the in-frame rearrangements with V and J called that TCRdb kept. Clones are partly lost; checked studies trace under half to an unresolved V gene and leave the rest unexplained. The sample has about 2 million clones on record, roughly 95% of them singletons. The ten largest clones add up to 1% to 1.5% of the sample. CD8 naive samples consisted of CD45RO-negative cells that were positively selected for CCR7, yielding a CD45RA+CCR7+ population without TemRA cells. The specimen sequenced was naive CD8+ T cells sorted from blood. The cell subset or site label of this sample denotes: CD45RA+CCR7+. These receptor sequences come from a man between 18 and 29 years old in good health.

This clone is a singleton in its sample. This chain links TRBV5-1 with TRBJ1-5; tentative D call: TRBD1 (6 bases). V lost 4 bases, J lost 2 bases, and 10 bases lay in between. CDR3 length: 14 amino acids. Germline V gene sequence: CDR1 SGHRS, CDR2 YFSETQ. As DNA, the CDR3 is TGCGCCAGCAGCGCGGAGGGGGGCAATCAGCCCCAGCATTTT. Encoded protein: CASSAEGGNQPQHF.

The chain employs TRBV11-2 and TRBJ2-2; 7 bases map to TRBD1. This CDR3 region has 16 residues. Germline V lookup: CDR1 SGHAT, CDR2 FQNNGV. The V and J ends lost 5 bases and 5 bases, in that order; junction bases with no gene match: 11. Here the CDR3 DNA reads TGTGCCAGCAGCCCCTTACCGTCAGGGGGAACCGGGGAGCTGTTTTTT. It encodes CASSPLPSGGTGELFF.

With respect to this clone: Other DNA sequences in this specimen translate into the identical CDR3. This rearrangement joins TRBV27 to TRBJ1-6; no firm D call. Germline CDR1 reads MNHEY; CDR2 reads SMNVEV (reference sequence). CDR3 length: 16 amino acids. Trimming removed 2 bases from V and 0 bases from J, with 8 bases in between. CDR3 amino acids: CASSLTASSYNSPLHF. The CDR3 coding sequence is TGTGCCAGCAGTTTAACAGCAAGCTCCTATAATTCACCCCTCCACTTT.

This clone appeared a single time. The CDR3 DNA sequence: TGCGCCAGCAGTCAATCTACCGAGGGGCGTTTTGGGGAGCTGTTTTTT. Translating it yields CASSQSTEGRFGELFF. J is TRBJ2-2 and V is TRBV23-1, with D perhaps given as TRBD1 or TRBD2 (5 bases each). TRBV23-1 is flagged as an ORF with uncertain function. This CDR3 has 16 amino acids. The V and J ends lost 0 bases and 8 bases respectively, with 16 bases between them.

This chain joins TRBV6-5 and TRBJ2-2; D is possibly TRBD1 (6 bases). V lost 4 bases, J lost 4 bases, and 10 bases lay in between. The CDR3 spans 14 residues. Germline CDR1 and CDR2: MNHEY and SVGAGI. The CDR3 bases are TGTGCCAGCAGTTGGACAGAGAGCACCGGGGAGCTGTTTTTT. Its protein product is CASSWTESTGELFF.

The chain is built from TRBV27 and TRBJ2-5, with D unclear. The J call may not be correct, given that the DNA end is closer to TRBJ2-7. Germline V CDR1 and CDR2: MNHEY, SMNVEV (reference sequence). CDR3 length equals 16 residues. The CDR3 region is CASSVQPPRSSYEQYF. CDR3 sequence (DNA): TGTGCCAGCAGTGTACAGCCACCCCGAAGCTCCTACGAGCAGTACTTC.

As for this clone: This sample also contains other DNA sequences that code for the same CDR3. The chain combines TRBV6-6 with TRBJ2-7; maybe TRBD1 (5 bases). Per the germline V gene, CDR1 is MNHNY and CDR2 is SVGAGI (reference sequence). Trimming left V 2 bases short and J 4 bases short, with 12 bases between. The CDR3 has 14 amino acids. CDR3 DNA: TGTGCCAGCAGTTACGCAGGGCAAGGGTACGAGCAGTACTTC. This codes for CASSYAGQGYEQYF.

The chain employs TRBV14 and TRBJ2-3, with TRBD2 as a possible D gene (5 bases). There are 15 residues in the CDR3. Trimming removed 8 bases from V and 2 bases from J, with 17 bases in between. Germline V gene lookup returns CDR1 SGHDN and CDR2 FVKESK. CDR3 DNA sequence: TGTGCCAGCGGTGTAGTAGCGAGCCCCACAGATACGCAGTATTTT. Its protein product is CASGVVASPTDTQYF. The variable domain in full, completed from reference TRBV14 and TRBJ2-3, reads EAGVTQFPSHSVIEKGQTVTLRCDPISGHDNLYWYRRVMGKEIKFLLHFVKESKQDESGMPNNRFLAERTGGTYSTLKVQPAELEDSGVYFCASGVVASPTDTQYFGPGTRLTVL.

This chain links TRBV28 with TRBJ2-3, with 7 nucleotides matching TRBD1. V shed 6 bases, J shed 4 bases, and the junction held 13 bases outside the gene matches. This CDR3 has 16 amino acids. Germline loops: CDR1 MDHEN, CDR2 SYDVKM. DNA for the CDR3: TGTGCCAGCAGGAACCCCACTCGACAGGGCCCAGATACGCAGTATTTT. Protein sequence: CASRNPTRQGPDTQYF.

V gene TRBV15 combines with J gene TRBJ2-7; 11 bases fit TRBD1. The CDR3 runs to 16 residues. The germline V gene encodes CDR1 LNHNV and CDR2 YYDKDF (reference sequence). Losses at the gene ends were 1 base for V and 2 bases for J; bases not matched to a gene: 4. CDR3 sequence reads: CATSRVPGQGAYEQYF. The CDR3 nucleotides read TGTGCCACCAGCAGAGTTCCGGGACAGGGGGCCTACGAGCAGTACTTC.

V and J are TRBV27 and TRBJ2-2, with 7 bases matching TRBD1. Per germline, CDR1 MNHEY and CDR2 SMNVEV (reference sequence). V dropped 5 bases and J dropped 0; count of bases not matched to a gene: 6. The CDR3 runs 16 residues. The CDR3 sequence is CASSPLGTANTGELFF. The CDR3 DNA sequence: TGTGCCAGCAGTCCGCTGGGGACAGCGAACACCGGGGAGCTGTTTTTT.

The chain has TRBV7-2 and TRBJ2-5; D call uncertain. The germline V and J ends were trimmed by 4 bases and 5 bases, with 8 bases remaining between them. The CDR3 has 12 amino acids. Germline V gives CDR1 SGHTA, CDR2 FQGNSA. The CDR3 sequence is CASSYPRETQYF. The CDR3 DNA reads TGTGCCAGCAGCTACCCCAGGGAGACCCAGTACTTC.

This clone was seen once. CDR3 region: CASSEWTAEAFF. The DNA for the CDR3 is TGTGCCAGCAGTGAATGGACCGCTGAAGCTTTCTTT. The V and J genes are TRBV25-1 and TRBJ1-1; D unclear. Germline assignment: CDR1 MGHDK and CDR2 SYGVNS. The CDR3 extends over 12 amino acids. V was pared by 1 base and J by 6 bases, with 6 bases between.

The chain's CDR3 is CAFEGTSGGLITDTQYF. The CDR3 DNA is TGTGCCTTCGAAGGGACTAGCGGGGGACTTATCACAGATACGCAGTATTTT. J is TRBJ2-3 and V is TRBV30, with 14 bases lining up with TRBD2. This CDR3 comprises 17 residues. Germline CDR1 GTSNPN, CDR2 SVGIG (reference sequence). Germline trimming cut 7 bases from V and 2 bases from J; bases unmatched to any gene: 11. The whole variable domain, filled in from reference TRBV30 and TRBJ2-3, reads SQTIHQWPATLVQPVGSPLSLECTVEGTSNPNLYWYRQAAGRGLQLLFYSVGIGQISSEVPQNLSASRPQDRQFILSSKKLLLSDSGFYLCAFEGTSGGLITDTQYFGPGTRLTVL.

The rearrangement joins TRBV30 to TRBJ1-6, with D hard to call. The CDR3 consists of 14 residues. Germline CDR1 GTSNPN, CDR2 SVGIG (reference sequence). V was trimmed by 4 bases and J by 1 base, leaving 8 bases between them. CDR3 sequence reads: CAWIPGSYNSPLHF. For the CDR3, the DNA is TGTGCCTGGATACCGGGTTCCTATAATTCACCCCTCCACTTT.

The chain carries TRBV5-6 and TRBJ2-7; 7 bases fit TRBD2. The V gene's germline CDR1 is SGHDT and CDR2 YYEEEE. This CDR3 has 13 residues. Trimming removed 0 bases from V and 6 bases from J; junction bases left unmatched: 3. CDR3 amino acids: CASSLGGGVEQYF. CDR3 sequence (DNA): TGTGCCAGCAGCTTGGGGGGAGGGGTCGAGCAGTACTTC.

This clone came up once. This chain joins TRBV7-9 and TRBJ2-5; D is ambiguous. Trimming cost V 0 bases and J 0 bases, with 11 bases left between them. CDR3 length equals 16 residues. Germline-derived CDR1 and CDR2 are SEHNR and FQNEAQ (reference sequence). The CDR3 nucleotides are TGTGCCAGCAGCTTAGCGCTAGGACCCAACCAAGAGACCCAGTACTTC. This sequence encodes CASSLALGPNQETQYF. The complete variable domain, with remaining parts taken from reference TRBV7-9 and TRBJ2-5, reads DTGVSQNPRHKITKRGQNVTFRCDPISEHNRLYWYRQTLGQGPEFLTYFQNEAQLEKSRLLSDRFSAERPKGSFSTLEIQRTEQGDSAMYLCASSLALGPNQETQYFGPGTRLLVL.

This chain uses TRBV7-9 with TRBJ2-5; TRBD2 might be the D (6 bases). This CDR3 is 15 amino acids long. The V end lost 3 bases, the J end lost 0 bases, and 11 bases lay between the germline ends. Germline V lookup: CDR1 SEHNR, CDR2 FQNEAQ (reference sequence). The CDR3 nucleotides read TGTGCCAGCAGCTTCGTGCGCGGGGACCAAGAGACCCAGTACTTC. The encoded protein is CASSFVRGDQETQYF. The entire variable domain, with the rest obtained from reference TRBV7-9 and TRBJ2-5, is as follows: DTGVSQNPRHKITKRGQNVTFRCDPISEHNRLYWYRQTLGQGPEFLTYFQNEAQLEKSRLLSDRFSAERPKGSFSTLEIQRTEQGDSAMYLCASSFVRGDQETQYFGPGTRLLVL.

This chain uses TRBV27 with TRBJ2-5; 8 bases are shared with TRBD1. J was trimmed by 4 bases and V by 5 bases; bases with no gene match: 12. The V gene's germline CDR1 is MNHEY and CDR2 SMNVEV (reference sequence). This CDR3 spans 16 amino acids. Here the CDR3 reads CASSPLGTGLGETQYF. CDR3 nucleotides: TGTGCCAGCAGTCCTCTCGGGACAGGCCTCGGAGAGACCCAGTACTTC.

The V gene is TRBV11-2, the J gene TRBJ2-5; 10 positions agree with TRBD2. Germline V gene sequence: CDR1 SGHAT, CDR2 FQNNGV. The J segment lost 5 bases and the V segment lost 2 bases, leaving 11 bases of the junction unmatched. This CDR3 has 17 amino acids. The CDR3 loop is CASSLLAGVGLSETQYF. Here the CDR3 DNA reads TGTGCCAGCAGCTTACTAGCGGGAGTGGGATTATCGGAGACCCAGTACTTC.

The chain is built from TRBV5-1 and TRBJ2-1; D is unclear. The CDR3 extends over 15 amino acids. Germline CDR1 is SGHRS and CDR2 is YFSETQ. V was trimmed by 2 bases and J by 0 bases, leaving 9 bases between them. The CDR3 loop is CASSFAASSYNEQFF. The CDR3 DNA reads TGCGCCAGCAGCTTTGCGGCGTCCTCCTACAATGAGCAGTTCTTC.

The chain uses TRBV29-1 and TRBJ2-7; 8 bases align to TRBD2. Germline V gene sequence: CDR1 SQVTM, CDR2 ANQGSEA. Trimming at V came to 6 bases and at J to 3 bases, leaving 7 bases not matched to a gene. The CDR3 loop spans 13 amino acids. CDR3 in DNA: TGCAGCGTGGACGGGGGGGTCTTCTACGAGCAGTACTTC. Residues: CSVDGGVFYEQYF.

The CDR3 protein is CASSPGLAGERSYEQYF. CDR3 DNA sequence: TGTGCCAGCAGCCCGGGACTAGCGGGAGAGAGATCCTACGAGCAGTACTTC. The V gene is TRBV5-6, the J gene TRBJ2-7; TRBD2 matches at 14 bases. The CDR3 is 17 residues long. J lost 1 base, V lost 4 bases, and 7 bases had no gene match. Germline V CDR1 and CDR2: SGHDT, YYEEEE.

On this clone: The sample holds other DNA sequences that translate to the same CDR3. The J gene is TRBJ1-1, the V gene TRBV9; D may be TRBD1 (6 bases). The germline V and J ends were trimmed by 0 bases and 5 bases, with 8 bases remaining between them. Germline CDR1 reads SGDLS; CDR2 reads YYNGEE. The CDR3 is 13 residues long. CDR3 sequence (DNA): TGTGCCAGCAGCGTAGAGGGGGGGACTGAAGCTTTCTTT. It translates to CASSVEGGTEAFF.

The V and J genes are TRBV5-4 and TRBJ2-7, with 10 bases lining up with TRBD2. The CDR3 totals 15 residues. Looked up from germline, CDR1 is SGHNT and CDR2 is YYREEE (reference sequence). Losses at the gene ends were 4 bases for V and 6 bases for J; bases not matched to a gene: 10. Here the CDR3 reads CASSPSGGEFGEQYF. The CDR3 DNA sequence: TGTGCCAGCAGCCCGAGCGGGGGGGAATTCGGCGAGCAGTACTTC.

The chain recombines TRBV6-6 with TRBJ1-1; D unresolved. The CDR3 is 11 amino acids. V was cut by 10 bases and J by 3 bases, with 9 bases left in between. CDR1 MNHNY and CDR2 SVGAGI come from the germline V gene (reference sequence). The CDR3 sequence is CATLTYTEAFF. The CDR3 DNA reads as TGTGCCACACTCACCTACACTGAAGCTTTCTTT.